Sequencing of this T cell receptor (beta chain) was carried out in a study of cytomegalovirus exposure and HLA in healthy donors. The study, taken as a whole, reports: Three CMV-associated chains were confirmed in vitro to be specific for CMV antigens.

Germline lookup yields CDR1 SNHLY and CDR2 FYNNEI. This CDR3 has 12 amino acids. V lost 6 bases and J lost 8; bases outside the gene matches: 6. This PCR relied on a set of 60 Vbeta primers and 13 Jbeta primers. Clones were sequenced by immunoSEQ multiplex PCR, and TCRdb holds only the in-frame ones, with some missing. The sample comprises 100,000 to 120,000 clones, about 73% of which are singletons, and 1.3% rests with the top ten. Of note for this clone: Its antigen is not identified.

The chain joins TRBV2 to TRBJ1-2; 7 bases are shared with TRBD1. The sequencing input was PBMCs. The sequence derives from a woman in her twenties or thirties in good health and CMV-seronegative. The chain's CDR3 is CASRGDSAGYTF. Here the CDR3 DNA reads TGTGCCAGCAGGGGGGACAGTGCAGGCTACACCTTC.